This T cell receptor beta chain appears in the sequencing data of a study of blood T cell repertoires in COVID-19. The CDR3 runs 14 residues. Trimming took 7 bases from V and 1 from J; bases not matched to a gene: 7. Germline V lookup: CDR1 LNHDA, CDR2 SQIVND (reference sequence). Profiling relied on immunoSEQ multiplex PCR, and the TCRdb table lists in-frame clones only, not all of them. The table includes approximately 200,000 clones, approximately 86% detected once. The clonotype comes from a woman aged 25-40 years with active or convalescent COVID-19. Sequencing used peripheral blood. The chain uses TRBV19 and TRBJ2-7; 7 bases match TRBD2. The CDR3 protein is CASTTQAGSYEQYF. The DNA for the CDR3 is TGTGCCAGTACTACTCAAGCGGGATCCTACGAGCAGTACTTC.